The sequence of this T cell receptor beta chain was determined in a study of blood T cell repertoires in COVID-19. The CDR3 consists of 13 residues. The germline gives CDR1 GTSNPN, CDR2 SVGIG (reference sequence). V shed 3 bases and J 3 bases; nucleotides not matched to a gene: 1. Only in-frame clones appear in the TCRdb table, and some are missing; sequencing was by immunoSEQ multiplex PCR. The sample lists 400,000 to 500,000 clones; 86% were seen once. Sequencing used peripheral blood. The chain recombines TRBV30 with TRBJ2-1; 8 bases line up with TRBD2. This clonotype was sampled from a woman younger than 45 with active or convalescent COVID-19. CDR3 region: CAWRTSGYNEQFF. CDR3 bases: TGTGCCTGGAGAACTAGCGGCTACAATGAGCAGTTCTTC.